What follows are 27 T cell receptor beta chains derived from one specimen sequenced in a study of shared clonotypes between healthy human individuals. This table comes from immunoSEQ multiplex PCR, and its TCRdb copy is limited to in-frame clones, with some not included. In the table there are 2 million to 2.5 million clones, 95% of which are singletons. Sequencing used naive CD4+ T cells sorted from blood. Subset meaning: CD45RA+ positively selected. These receptors were obtained from a man between 18 and 35 years old in good health.

This clone was recorded once. The chain carries TRBV7-9 and TRBJ2-3; 12 bases are a match to TRBD2. CDR3 size: 19 residues. Trimming removed 5 bases from V and 5 bases from J; junction bases left unmatched: 17. The germline CDR1 and CDR2 sequences are SEHNR and FQNEAQ (reference sequence). CDR3 in DNA: TGTGCCAGCAGCGCAAAGGGACCGACTAGCGGGGGAGGCGGAGATACGCAGTATTTT. Protein product: CASSAKGPTSGGGGDTQYF.

The chain uses TRBV5-1 and TRBJ1-1, with 10 bases matching TRBD1. Germline V lookup: CDR1 SGHRS, CDR2 YFSETQ. The CDR3 runs 15 residues. With V trimmed by 2 bases and J by 7 bases, 8 bases remained unmatched. CDR3 nucleotides: TGCGCCAGCAGCTTAGCTACGACAGGGGGCTATGAAGCTTTCTTT. The encoded protein is CASSLATTGGYEAFF.

The sample holds a few counts of this clone. V and J are TRBV10-2 and TRBJ1-3; weak D call: TRBD1 (6 bases). V lost 6 bases, J lost 4 bases, and 13 bases lay in between. CDR1 is WSHSY and CDR2 is SAAADI in the germline V gene. The CDR3 runs 14 residues. CDR3 sequence: CASRLGQRGNTIYF. The DNA of the CDR3 is TGCGCCAGCAGACTAGGACAGAGAGGAAACACCATATATTTT.

This chain connects TRBV7-2 to TRBJ1-2; possible D gene TRBD1, 5 bases. Germline CDR1 and CDR2: SGHTA and FQGNSA. Trimming removed 1 base at V and 8 bases at J, with 11 bases between. The CDR3 is made up of 13 amino acids. The CDR3 protein is CASSLEEGTGYTF. The CDR3 nucleotides are TGTGCCAGCAGCTTAGAAGAGGGGACGGGCTACACCTTC.

This chain links TRBV5-1 with TRBJ2-5; D remains ambiguous. Germline V CDR1 and CDR2: SGHRS, YFSETQ. V lost 1 base and J lost 2, with 6 bases in between. The CDR3 has 13 residues. This CDR3 reads CASSLMGQETQYF. Here the CDR3 DNA reads TGCGCCAGCAGCTTGATGGGGCAAGAGACCCAGTACTTC.

Notes on this clone: The DNA is left out, because the CDR3 cannot be placed on it with certainty; the CDR3 is given as TCRdb lists it. The rearrangement uses TRBV9 and TRBJ2-7. Counting both end residues, the CDR3 totals 15 amino acids. In germline, CDR1 is SGDLS, CDR2 YYNGEE. The CDR3 is CASSVNSGRASEQYF.

V is TRBV28 and J is TRBJ2-2; a possible D gene is TRBD2 (6 bases). Per germline, CDR1 MDHEN and CDR2 SYDVKM. Trimming cost V 6 bases and J 1 base, with 15 bases left between them. CDR3 length: 16 residues. The DNA of the CDR3 is TGTGCCAGCAGGAGCTTTGGAGGGCAGAACACCGGGGAGCTGTTTTTT. Translation: CASRSFGGQNTGELFF.

This chain joins TRBV30 and TRBJ2-5, with 8 bases aligning to TRBD2. Germline CDR1 reads GTSNPN; CDR2 reads SVGIG (reference sequence). V lost 3 bases to trimming and J lost 2 bases; unmatched junction nucleotides: 8. This CDR3 is 15 amino acids long. CDR3 bases: TGTGCCTGGAGCCAAAGCGGGGGCAAACAAGAGACCCAGTACTTC. It specifies CAWSQSGGKQETQYF.

This chain joins TRBV5-4 and TRBJ2-2; 7 bases are a match to TRBD2. The CDR3 is 15 amino acids. Germline values: CDR1 SGHNT, CDR2 YYREEE (reference sequence). V trimming: 1 base; J trimming: 2 bases; junction bases outside the gene matches: 2. As DNA, the CDR3 is TGTGCCAGCAGCTTGACTAGCGATAACACCGGGGAGCTGTTTTTT. It encodes CASSLTSDNTGELFF.

This clone was seen a single time. The J gene is TRBJ2-2, the V gene TRBV29-1; no reliable D call. The ends were cut back, 4 bases at V and 2 bases at J, with 11 bases in the middle. CDR1 SQVTM and CDR2 ANQGSEA come from the germline V gene. The CDR3 sequence is 14 residues long. The CDR3: CSVGSGVNTGELFF. The DNA for the CDR3 is TGCAGCGTTGGTTCTGGGGTTAACACCGGGGAGCTGTTTTTT.

The genes are TRBV11-2 and TRBJ1-2, with 9 bases identical to TRBD1. The CDR3 consists of 17 residues. The V gene's germline CDR1 is SGHAT and CDR2 FQNNGV. The J segment lost 3 bases and the V segment lost 2 bases, leaving 10 bases of the junction unmatched. The CDR3 spells CASSLNTGGSPYYGYTF. In DNA, the CDR3 is TGTGCCAGCAGCTTAAATACAGGGGGCTCCCCCTACTATGGCTACACCTTC.

The V gene is TRBV28, the J gene TRBJ1-2; D may be TRBD1 (5 bases). The CDR3 runs to 16 residues. Per the germline V gene, CDR1 is MDHEN and CDR2 is SYDVKM. Trimming took 5 bases from V and 1 from J, leaving 17 bases between them. CDR3 DNA: TGTGCCAGCAGTCCCTCGGGGCCCTCTTTTAACTATGGCTACACCTTC. Protein sequence: CASSPSGPSFNYGYTF.

This clone was seen a handful of times. Germline and junction disagree at one end, which may indicate a read error. CDR3 protein: CASSLSPGANNEQFF. CDR3 bases: TGTGCTAGCAGCTTAAGCCCCGGTGCCAACAATGAGCAGTTCTTC. The V and J genes are TRBV7-7 and TRBJ2-1; D ambiguous. Germline assignment: CDR1 SSHAT and CDR2 FNYEAQ (reference sequence). The length of the CDR3 is 15 residues.

The rearrangement links TRBV4-2 to TRBJ2-1, with 10 bases that match TRBD2. Germline V gene lookup returns CDR1 LGHNA and CDR2 YNFKEQ. Germline trimming cut 2 bases from V and 0 bases from J; bases unmatched to any gene: 7. The CDR3 extends over 18 amino acids. This CDR3 is CASSQRQLAGSSYNEQFF. DNA of the CDR3: TGTGCCAGCAGCCAACGACAACTAGCGGGGAGCTCCTACAATGAGCAGTTCTTC.

The rearrangement uses TRBV4-2 and TRBJ1-1; TRBD1 might be the D (6 bases). The CDR3 has 14 residues. Germline CDR1 LGHNA, CDR2 YNFKEQ. V dropped 4 bases and J dropped 0 bases, with 9 bases sitting between them. In DNA form, the CDR3 reads TGTGCCAGCAGCCTGGACAGATTGAACACTGAAGCTTTCTTT. This translates into CASSLDRLNTEAFF.

This chain uses TRBV28 with TRBJ1-1, with TRBD1 matching over 9 bases. The germline gives CDR1 MDHEN, CDR2 SYDVKM. Unmatched junction bases numbered 11, after V lost 2 bases and J lost 1 base. The CDR3 consists of 18 residues. CDR3 residues: CASSLRTGTGLSNTEAFF. Written as DNA, the CDR3 is TGTGCCAGCAGTTTAAGGACCGGGACAGGGCTATCGAACACTGAAGCTTTCTTT.

The chain is built from TRBV30 and TRBJ1-1; tentatively, D is TRBD1 (5 bases). V lost 0 bases and J lost 3, with 20 bases in between. This CDR3 is built from 17 residues. Germline CDR1 and CDR2: GTSNPN and SVGIG (reference sequence). This CDR3 is CAWSVRQSLSRYTEAFF. DNA for the CDR3: TGTGCCTGGAGTGTACGACAGTCCCTCAGCAGGTACACTGAAGCTTTCTTT.

V and J are TRBV18 and TRBJ2-1; 7 bases line up with TRBD1. Germline V gene sequence: CDR1 KGHSH, CDR2 LQKENI. V was clipped by 2 bases and J by 10 bases; unmatched bases: 11. The CDR3 has 15 amino acids. CDR3 in amino acids: CASSPRQGGREEQFF. The CDR3 region has the DNA TGTGCCAGCTCACCAAGACAGGGTGGCCGCGAGGAGCAGTTCTTC.

With respect to this clone: Other nucleotide sequences from this sample produce the same CDR3. Here the CDR3 DNA reads TGTGCCAGCTCACCGCAGGGGGTCGGCACTGAAGCTTTCTTT. Its protein product is CASSPQGVGTEAFF. The chain is built from TRBV18 and TRBJ1-1, with 7 bases fitting TRBD1. Germline assignment: CDR1 KGHSH and CDR2 LQKENI. This CDR3 region has 14 residues. V gave up 3 bases and J gave up 4 bases; unmatched junction bases: 5.

This chain connects TRBV9 to TRBJ1-1; D unclear. The CDR3 has 15 residues. Germline V CDR1 and CDR2: SGDLS, YYNGEE. V was cut by 1 base and J by 4 bases, with 14 bases left in between. The CDR3 DNA reads as TGTGCCAGCAGCGTAACCCTTGAGCGGGGCACTGAAGCTTTCTTT. Translated: CASSVTLERGTEAFF.

The rearrangement joins TRBV11-2 to TRBJ2-7; 9 bases are shared with TRBD2. The CDR3 loop spans 18 amino acids. Germline CDR1 SGHAT, CDR2 FQNNGV. The ends lost 2 bases at V and 1 base at J; junction bases unmatched: 12. The CDR3 sequence: CASSLLLPGLAESYEQYF. CDR3 in DNA: TGTGCCAGCAGCTTATTGTTACCGGGACTAGCCGAATCCTACGAGCAGTACTTC.

The chain couples TRBV9 to TRBJ2-7; perhaps TRBD1 as D (5 bases). The V gene's germline CDR1 is SGDLS and CDR2 YYNGEE. The CDR3 totals 15 residues. The V end was cut by 2 bases, the J end by 4 bases, with 16 bases between. In DNA form, the CDR3 reads TGTGCCAGCAGCGTGCAGGCAGGGAATATTTACGAGCAGTACTTC. Amino acid sequence: CASSVQAGNIYEQYF.

V is TRBV11-2 and J is TRBJ1-1; D is unresolved. Trimming removed 3 bases at V and 4 bases at J, with 6 bases between. Germline assignment: CDR1 SGHAT and CDR2 FQNNGV. The CDR3 sequence is 12 residues long. The CDR3, as DNA: TGTGCCAGCAGCTTTGAATTCACTGAAGCTTTCTTT. Encoded protein: CASSFEFTEAFF.

This clone appeared a single time. The chain uses TRBV2 and TRBJ2-5; 13 nucleotides agree with TRBD2. This CDR3 contains 16 residues. The germline V gene encodes CDR1 SNHLY and CDR2 FYNNEI. Unmatched junction bases numbered 5, after V lost 3 bases and J lost 4 bases. CDR3 sequence reads: CASSERLAGGRETQYF. In DNA, the CDR3 is TGTGCCAGCAGTGAGAGACTAGCGGGAGGTCGAGAGACCCAGTACTTC.

The CDR3, as DNA: TGTGCCAGCAGTGATGGTCGGGTTAACACTGAAGCTTTCTTT. Amino acid sequence: CASSDGRVNTEAFF. This chain links TRBV25-1 with TRBJ1-1; no clear D gene. The CDR3 covers 14 residues. V was cut by 3 bases and J by 2 bases, with 10 bases left in between. The germline V gene encodes CDR1 MGHDK and CDR2 SYGVNS. Based on the CDR3 plus reference TRBV25-1 and TRBJ1-1, the full variable domain is EADIYQTPRYLVIGTGKKITLECSQTMGHDKMYWYQQDPGMELHLIHYSYGVNSTEKGDLSSESTVSRIRTEHFPLTLESARPSHTSQYLCASSDGRVNTEAFFGQGTRLTVV.

This chain joins TRBV4-2 and TRBJ1-1; a weak D match, TRBD1 (6 bases). V lost 4 bases, J lost 5 bases, and 14 bases lay in between. Per germline, CDR1 LGHNA and CDR2 YNFKEQ. The CDR3 contains 14 residues. The DNA for the CDR3 is TGTGCCAGCAGCCTACAGGGAAGAGGGACTGAAGCTTTCTTT. Translation gives CASSLQGRGTEAFF.

For this clone: The same CDR3 arises from other DNA sequences in this sample as well. This chain joins TRBV10-3 and TRBJ1-2; D call uncertain. The germline gives CDR1 ENHRY, CDR2 SYGVKD. V lost 3 bases, J lost 4 bases, and 9 bases lay in between. The CDR3 has 13 residues. The CDR3 region is CAISEEGFYGYTF. The DNA of the CDR3 is TGTGCCATCAGTGAAGAAGGGTTCTATGGCTACACCTTC.